The clone carrying this T cell receptor beta chain appeared many times. Treatment noted: oral pan-JAK inhibitor, 5-10 mg twice daily. cDNA prepared by RNA extraction and subsequent reverse transcription served as the template for sequencing. The data were produced by immunoSEQ multiplex PCR, yet TCRdb's version contains in-frame clones alone and is incomplete. Of a few hundred thousand clones listed, around two fifths are singletons. The sample originates from a study of CD8+ T cells in alopecia areata. The sequence came from a human donor with alopecia areata. Sequencing used CD4+ T cells sorted from blood, obtained around week 31, from a patient treated with tofacitinib.

DNA for the CDR3: TGTGCCAGCAGCCGAGCGGGCAGTGTCGGTGAAAAACTGTTTTTT. It codes for CASSRAGSVGEKLFF. The rearrangement links TRBV7-9 to TRBJ1-4; D is ambiguous. Germline CDR1 and CDR2: SEHNR and FQNEAQ (reference sequence). V dropped 5 bases and J dropped 7 bases, with 17 bases sitting between them. The CDR3 extends over 15 amino acids.